These T cell receptor beta chains were read from a single sample in a study of T cell responses to AZD1222 COVID-19 vaccine. The data were produced by immunoSEQ multiplex PCR, yet TCRdb's version contains in-frame clones alone and is incomplete. The sample holds roughly 120,000 clones, around nine tenths seen once. The sample in question was peripheral blood, obtained on day 0 of AZD1222 vaccination. The source is an adult in good health. Each CDR3 is given with its conserved first and last residue. The D gene is left open where the match is weak. Part of the rows lack a size; the others show once, few, many or a class for expanded clones.

j_call: TRBJ1-3; clone_size: NA; v_call: TRBV14; d_call: TRBD1; cdr3_nt: TGTGCCAGCAGCCGAGGGACAGGGGCCGGAAACACCATATATTTT; cdr3_aa: CASSRGTGAGNTIYF
j_call: TRBJ1-2; clone_size: NA; v_call: TRBV4-1; d_call: TRBD1; cdr3_nt: TGCGCCAGCAGCCAAGGGGAGGACAGGGGTTATGGCTACACCTTC; cdr3_aa: CASSQGEDRGYGYTF
j_call: TRBJ1-6; clone_size: NA; v_call: TRBV7-6; d_call: NA; cdr3_nt: TGTGCCAGCAGCTTAGCGGGTCCTAGTTCACCCCTCCACTTT; cdr3_aa: CASSLAGPSSPLHF
j_call: TRBJ1-5; clone_size: NA; v_call: TRBV10-1; d_call: NA; cdr3_nt: TGCGCCAGCAGTGAAGGGGTCAATCAGCCCCAGCATTTT; cdr3_aa: CASSEGVNQPQHF
j_call: TRBJ1-5; clone_size: NA; v_call: TRBV23-1; d_call: NA; cdr3_nt: TGCGCCAGCAGTCACCCCCGGAATCGCCCGTTAGGGCCCCAGCATTTT; cdr3_aa: CASSHPRNRPLGPQHF
j_call: TRBJ2-2; clone_size: NA; v_call: TRBV5-1; d_call: NA; cdr3_nt: TGCGCCAGCAGGGCTCTCGCGTCCACCGGGGAGCTGTTTTTT; cdr3_aa: CASRALASTGELFF
j_call: TRBJ1-1; clone_size: NA; v_call: TRBV19; d_call: TRBD1; cdr3_nt: TGTGCCAGTAGTAATCAGGGGGTCACTGAAGCTTTCTTT; cdr3_aa: CASSNQGVTEAFF
j_call: TRBJ1-2; clone_size: NA; v_call: TRBV11-2; d_call: TRBD1; cdr3_nt: TGTGCCAGCAGCTACACAAACATACAGGGGCCCAGTGGTGGCTACACCTTC; cdr3_aa: CASSYTNIQGPSGGYTF
j_call: TRBJ1-2; clone_size: NA; v_call: TRBV19; d_call: NA; cdr3_nt: TGTGCCAGTAGTCCCGACAGGACACGAAACTATGGCTACACCTTC; cdr3_aa: CASSPDRTRNYGYTF
j_call: TRBJ2-1; clone_size: many; v_call: TRBV10-2; d_call: NA; cdr3_nt: TGCGCCAGCAGTGACGGGGAGCAGTTCTTC; cdr3_aa: CASSDGEQFF
j_call: TRBJ2-2; clone_size: once; v_call: TRBV30; d_call: NA; cdr3_nt: TGTGCCTGGAGTGTACTAGCAACCACCGGGGAGCTGTTTTTT; cdr3_aa: CAWSVLATTGELFF
j_call: TRBJ2-6; clone_size: NA; v_call: TRBV5-8; d_call: NA; cdr3_nt: TGTGCCAGCAGCATCAGCTCTGGGGCCAACGTCCTGACTTTC; cdr3_aa: CASSISSGANVLTF
j_call: TRBJ2-7; clone_size: NA; v_call: TRBV6-5; d_call: NA; cdr3_nt: TGTGCCAGCAGTTACTCGGCGTTCCGCGAGCAGTACTTC; cdr3_aa: CASSYSAFREQYF
j_call: TRBJ2-1; clone_size: NA; v_call: TRBV29-1; d_call: NA; cdr3_nt: TGCAGCGTTGAGCCCAGTTTACATGAGCAGTTCTTC; cdr3_aa: CSVEPSLHEQFF
j_call: TRBJ1-2; clone_size: once; v_call: TRBV7-9; d_call: NA; cdr3_nt: TGTGCCAGCAGCTCGTTTATTGGGCCGACTAACTATGGCTACACCTTC; cdr3_aa: CASSSFIGPTNYGYTF
j_call: TRBJ1-5; clone_size: NA; v_call: TRBV7-2; d_call: NA; cdr3_nt: TGTGCCAGCAGCTTAGTGGGGGGCCCCTATAGCAATCAGCCCCAGCATTTT; cdr3_aa: CASSLVGGPYSNQPQHF
j_call: TRBJ2-1; clone_size: NA; v_call: TRBV4-1; d_call: NA; cdr3_nt: TGCGCCAGCAGCCTACTGGATAGGGACTACAATGAGCAGTTCTTC; cdr3_aa: CASSLLDRDYNEQFF
j_call: TRBJ1-6; clone_size: once; v_call: TRBV25-1; d_call: TRBD1; cdr3_nt: TGTGCCAGCAGTGAATCTAGACAGGGGAATTCACCCCTCCACTTT; cdr3_aa: CASSESRQGNSPLHF
j_call: TRBJ1-1; clone_size: once; v_call: TRBV6-5; d_call: NA; cdr3_nt: TGTGCCAGCAGTTACTCGCGGGGGGGACACACTGAAGCTTTCTTT; cdr3_aa: CASSYSRGGHTEAFF
j_call: TRBJ2-1; clone_size: NA; v_call: TRBV5-1; d_call: TRBD2; cdr3_nt: TGCGCCAGCAGCTTGCACGGACTAGCGGGCTCCTACAATGAGCAGTTCTTC; cdr3_aa: CASSLHGLAGSYNEQFF
j_call: TRBJ1-1; clone_size: NA; v_call: TRBV29-1; d_call: NA; cdr3_nt: TGCAGCGTCTCGGACACCTACACTGAAGCTTTCTTT; cdr3_aa: CSVSDTYTEAFF
j_call: TRBJ2-2; clone_size: once; v_call: TRBV6-7; d_call: NA; cdr3_nt: TGTGCCAGCAGTCACCAGGGCAGGGGAAGCACCGGGGAGCTGTTTTTT; cdr3_aa: CASSHQGRGSTGELFF
j_call: TRBJ2-7; clone_size: NA; v_call: TRBV18; d_call: NA; cdr3_nt: TGTGCCAGCTCACCGTCCGGGACGGACGCTTTCGGGCAGTACTTC; cdr3_aa: CASSPSGTDAFGQYF
j_call: TRBJ2-7; clone_size: NA; v_call: TRBV20-1; d_call: NA; cdr3_nt: TGCAGTGCTGTGGACGGATACGAGCAGTACTTC; cdr3_aa: CSAVDGYEQYF
j_call: TRBJ1-5; clone_size: NA; v_call: TRBV18; d_call: NA; cdr3_nt: TGTGCCAGCTCACCTAACAAGGGCAATCAGCCCCAGCATTTT; cdr3_aa: CASSPNKGNQPQHF
j_call: TRBJ2-5; clone_size: NA; v_call: TRBV30; d_call: NA; cdr3_nt: TGTGCCTGGAGTATGGGGGGAAGTCAAGAGACCCAGTACTTC; cdr3_aa: CAWSMGGSQETQYF
j_call: TRBJ2-5; clone_size: NA; v_call: TRBV7-2; d_call: NA; cdr3_nt: TGTGCCAGCAGCCCTGGTTGGGGGAGCCAAGAGACCCAGTACTTC; cdr3_aa: CASSPGWGSQETQYF
j_call: TRBJ1-3; clone_size: NA; v_call: TRBV5-1; d_call: NA; cdr3_nt: TGCGCCAGCAGCTTTGGATTCTCTGGAAACACCATATATTTT; cdr3_aa: CASSFGFSGNTIYF
j_call: TRBJ1-4; clone_size: NA; v_call: TRBV19; d_call: TRBD1; cdr3_nt: TGTGCCAGTTCTACAGGGGGAGGTAATGAAAAACTGTTTTTT; cdr3_aa: CASSTGGGNEKLFF
j_call: TRBJ2-3; clone_size: NA; v_call: TRBV7-2; d_call: NA; cdr3_nt: TGTGCCAGCAGCTTGGGCCCCGAGCGGACAGATACGCAGTATTTT; cdr3_aa: CASSLGPERTDTQYF
j_call: TRBJ2-5; clone_size: NA; v_call: TRBV4-1; d_call: TRBD2; cdr3_nt: TGCGCCAGCAGCCAAGGCCCTAGCGGGGGGGCCCAAGAGACCCAGTACTTC; cdr3_aa: CASSQGPSGGAQETQYF
j_call: TRBJ2-6; clone_size: NA; v_call: TRBV30; d_call: NA; cdr3_nt: TGTGCCTGGAGTGGGGCAGGGGTCTCCTCTGGGGCCAACGTCCTGACTTTC; cdr3_aa: CAWSGAGVSSGANVLTF
j_call: TRBJ2-7; clone_size: NA; v_call: TRBV6-5; d_call: NA; cdr3_nt: TGTGCCAGCAGTTACTCGTCAGGGATCCCCTACGAGCAGTACTTC; cdr3_aa: CASSYSSGIPYEQYF
j_call: TRBJ1-1; clone_size: NA; v_call: TRBV18; d_call: NA; cdr3_nt: TGTGCCAGCTCAGAAGGATTTACGAACACTGAAGCTTTCTTT; cdr3_aa: CASSEGFTNTEAFF
j_call: TRBJ1-1; clone_size: NA; v_call: TRBV5-1; d_call: NA; cdr3_nt: TGCGCCAGCAGCGATGGGAGGGGGAACACTGAAGCTTTCTTT; cdr3_aa: CASSDGRGNTEAFF
j_call: TRBJ2-6; clone_size: NA; v_call: TRBV27; d_call: NA; cdr3_nt: TGTGCCAGCAGTCTATTAGGACACTCTGGGGCCAACGTCCTGACTTTC; cdr3_aa: CASSLLGHSGANVLTF
j_call: TRBJ2-1; clone_size: NA; v_call: TRBV15; d_call: TRBD1; cdr3_nt: TGTGCCACCAGCAGAGATAGGGGGCACCTCAATGAGCAGTTCTTC; cdr3_aa: CATSRDRGHLNEQFF
j_call: TRBJ1-6; clone_size: few; v_call: TRBV18; d_call: NA; cdr3_nt: TGTGCCAGCTCACCACCGGTGACGGCCCCCGGGTCCTATAATTCACCCCTCCACTTT; cdr3_aa: CASSPPVTAPGSYNSPLHF
j_call: TRBJ2-7; clone_size: NA; v_call: TRBV6-5; d_call: NA; cdr3_nt: TGTGCCAGCAGCCAGGGACGGCTCTACGAGCAGTACTTC; cdr3_aa: CASSQGRLYEQYF
j_call: TRBJ1-1; clone_size: few; v_call: TRBV20-1; d_call: NA; cdr3_nt: TGCAGTGTGAGCGGGACTGAAGCTTTCTTT; cdr3_aa: CSVSGTEAFF
j_call: TRBJ2-7; clone_size: NA; v_call: TRBV15; d_call: NA; cdr3_nt: TGTGCCACCAGCCGACTATCGGAATCCTACGAGCAGTACTTC; cdr3_aa: CATSRLSESYEQYF
j_call: TRBJ2-1; clone_size: once; v_call: TRBV6-5; d_call: NA; cdr3_nt: TGTGCCAGCAGTTATCGAACTAGACGGGAGCAGTTCTTC; cdr3_aa: CASSYRTRREQFF
j_call: TRBJ1-4; clone_size: NA; v_call: TRBV6-5; d_call: TRBD1; cdr3_nt: TGTGCCAGCAGTCGACAGGGGGCCGTTGAAAAACTGTTTTTT; cdr3_aa: CASSRQGAVEKLFF
j_call: TRBJ1-2; clone_size: NA; v_call: TRBV6-2/TRBV6-3; d_call: TRBD1; cdr3_nt: TGTGCCAGCAGTTACGCCGGACAGGGGAAGGGCTATGGCTACACCTTC; cdr3_aa: CASSYAGQGKGYGYTF
j_call: TRBJ2-1; clone_size: NA; v_call: TRBV5-6; d_call: TRBD2; cdr3_nt: TGTGCCAGCAGCTTTTCTAGCGGGAGATACAATGAGCAGTTCTTC; cdr3_aa: CASSFSSGRYNEQFF
j_call: TRBJ2-2; clone_size: NA; v_call: TRBV21-1; d_call: NA; cdr3_nt: TGTGCCAGCAGCAAAGACACCGGGGAGCTGTTTTTT; cdr3_aa: CASSKDTGELFF